This T cell receptor beta chain was recorded in a study of blood T cell repertoires in COVID-19. Clones were sequenced by immunoSEQ multiplex PCR, and TCRdb holds only the in-frame ones, with some missing. The sample lists approximately 300,000 clones, approximately 92% occurring once. Seattle researchers signed up patients amid active infection and tracked them longitudinally. Germline trimming cut 3 bases from V and 2 bases from J; bases unmatched to any gene: 3. The CDR3 is 16 residues long. The germline V gene has CDR1 LNHDA and CDR2 SQIVND (reference sequence). The chain joins TRBV19 to TRBJ2-3, with TRBD2 identical over 12 bases. Sequencing was done on a sample of peripheral blood. The receptor comes from a woman in her twenties or thirties with COVID-19, enrolled during active disease. CDR3 amino acids: CASSIRTSGNTDTQYF. The CDR3 DNA is TGTGCCAGTAGTATTCGGACTAGCGGGAACACAGATACGCAGTATTTT.